The rows below give T cell receptor beta chains drawn from one sample of a study of PD-1 blockade in classical Hodgkin lymphoma. Clones were read by immunoSEQ multiplex PCR, and TCRdb kept only the in-frame ones, dropping some. The repertoire holds tens of thousands of clones, with 77% as singletons. Sequencing was performed on peripheral blood mononuclear cells (PBMCs), taken before the fourth cycle of nivolumab. Receptor source: a human donor with classical Hodgkin lymphoma. Each CDR3 is given with its conserved first and last residue. D genes are given only for firm matches. Clone size is shown for a subset of rows, as once, few, many or a class of expanded clone.

clone_size,v_call,j_call,d_call,cdr3_aa,cdr3_nt
.,TRBV4-1,TRBJ1-4,TRBD1,CASSLGTGEEKLFF,TGCGCCAGCAGCCTAGGGACAGGGGAAGAAAAACTGTTTTTT
.,TRBV7-9,TRBJ2-3,.,CASSLEAPRDTQYF,TGTGCCAGCAGCTTAGAGGCACCTCGGGATACGCAGTATTTT
.,TRBV7-2,TRBJ2-6,.,CASSLDMSGANVLTF,TGTGCCAGCAGCCTGGATATGTCTGGGGCCAACGTCCTGACTTTC
.,TRBV5-1,TRBJ1-4,TRBD1,CASSRIGQGENEKLFF,TGCGCCAGCAGCCGTATAGGACAGGGCGAAAATGAAAAACTGTTTTTT
.,TRBV5-4,TRBJ2-5,.,CASSRGGQETQYF,TGTGCCAGCAGCAGGGGCGGCCAAGAGACCCAGTACTTC
.,TRBV6-1,TRBJ2-6,.,CASKEGDGANVLTF,TGTGCCAGCAAGGAGGGTGACGGGGCCAACGTCCTGACTTTC
once,TRBV4-1,TRBJ2-7,.,CASSQEQGYEQYF,TGCGCCAGCAGCCAAGAACAAGGCTACGAGCAGTACTTC
few,TRBV30,TRBJ1-5,TRBD1,CAWSVRTGDQPQHF,TGTGCCTGGAGTGTACGGACAGGGGATCAGCCCCAGCATTTT
.,TRBV7-2,TRBJ2-2,.,CASSRVRAPGTGELFF,TGTGCCAGCAGCCGCGTGAGGGCGCCAGGTACCGGGGAGCTGTTTTTT
.,TRBV2,TRBJ2-3,.,CASSGFRAKDTQYF,TGTGCCAGCAGTGGGTTCAGGGCTAAAGATACGCAGTATTTT
.,TRBV4-3,TRBJ2-2,TRBD1,CASSQEGQGFTGELFF,TGCGCCAGCAGCCAAGAGGGACAGGGTTTTACCGGGGAGCTGTTTTTT
.,TRBV27,TRBJ2-7,.,CASSLGPWYEQYF,TGTGCCAGCAGTTTAGGCCCCTGGTACGAGCAGTACTTC
.,TRBV11-2,TRBJ1-5,.,CASSLRGNSNQPQHF,TGTGCCAGCAGCTTACGTGGGAACAGCAATCAGCCCCAGCATTTT
few,TRBV19,TRBJ1-5,.,CASSSLWGNQPQHF,TGTGCCAGTAGTAGTCTTTGGGGCAATCAGCCCCAGCATTTT
once,TRBV4-2,TRBJ2-6,.,CASSQDRGAGANVLTF,TGTGCCAGCAGCCAAGATAGGGGAGCTGGGGCCAACGTCCTGACTTTC
.,TRBV5-4,TRBJ2-1,TRBD2,CASSGGLAGRNEQFF,TGTGCCAGCAGCGGGGGACTAGCGGGCAGGAATGAGCAGTTCTTC
.,TRBV7-3,TRBJ2-1,.,CASSFFEATEQFF,TGTGCCAGCAGCTTCTTCGAAGCGACTGAGCAGTTCTTC
.,TRBV7-2,TRBJ2-3,TRBD2,CASSLGTSGVQYF,TGTGCCAGCAGCTTGGGGACTAGCGGGGTGCAGTATTTT